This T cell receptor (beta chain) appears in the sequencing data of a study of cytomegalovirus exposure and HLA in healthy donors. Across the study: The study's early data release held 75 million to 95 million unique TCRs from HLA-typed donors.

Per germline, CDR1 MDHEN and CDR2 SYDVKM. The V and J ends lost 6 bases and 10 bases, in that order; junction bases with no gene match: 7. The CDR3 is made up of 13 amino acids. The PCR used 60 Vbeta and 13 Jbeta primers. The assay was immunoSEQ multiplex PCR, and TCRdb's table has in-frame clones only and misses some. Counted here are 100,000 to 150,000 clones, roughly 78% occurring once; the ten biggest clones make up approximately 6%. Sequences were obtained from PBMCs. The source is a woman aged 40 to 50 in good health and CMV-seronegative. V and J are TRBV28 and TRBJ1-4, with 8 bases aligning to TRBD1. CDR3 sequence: CASSQPDRGKLFF. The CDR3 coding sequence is TGTGCCAGCAGCCAGCCCGACAGGGGAAAACTGTTTTTT.